Listed below are T cell receptor beta chains from one sample, sequenced in a study of technical replicates of blood from several donors. Method: immunoSEQ multiplex PCR; TCRdb's copy keeps in-frame clones and lacks some. This sample has some 76,000 clones, with under 99% found just once. Sequenced material: T cells isolated from PBMCs. Receptor source: a human donor in good health. The CDR3 runs from the conserved cysteine through the conserved F or W. The D gene is left open where the match is weak. Expanded clones are given a class, and other clones once, few, many or no size at all.

CDR3aa: CASTASTSVFMREQYF
CDR3nt: TGTGCCAGCACTGCAAGTACTAGCGTCTTTATGAGGGAGCAGTACTTC
d_gene: TRBD2
j_gene: TRBJ2-7
abundance: once
v_gene: TRBV6-6

CDR3aa: CAWGLAGGYTLNEQFF
CDR3nt: TGTGCCTGGGGACTAGCGGGAGGATATACCCTCAATGAGCAGTTCTTC
d_gene: TRBD2
j_gene: TRBJ2-1
abundance: -
v_gene: TRBV30

CDR3aa: CASSQDGREAFF
CDR3nt: TGCGCCAGCAGCCAAGATGGCAGGGAAGCTTTCTTT
d_gene: -
j_gene: TRBJ1-1
abundance: once
v_gene: TRBV4-1

CDR3aa: CASSPLIQGNEQFF
CDR3nt: TGTGCCAGCTCACCACTCATACAGGGAAATGAGCAGTTCTTC
d_gene: -
j_gene: TRBJ2-1
abundance: -
v_gene: TRBV18

CDR3aa: CSVYTSGKYEQYF
CDR3nt: TGCAGCGTTTATACTAGCGGGAAGTACGAGCAGTACTTC
d_gene: TRBD2
j_gene: TRBJ2-7
abundance: -
v_gene: TRBV29-1

CDR3aa: CAISGGRDYEQYF
CDR3nt: TGTGCCATCAGTGGGGGGCGAGACTACGAGCAGTACTTC
d_gene: -
j_gene: TRBJ2-7
abundance: -
v_gene: TRBV10-3

CDR3aa: CASSLTGTSGRSYNEQFF
CDR3nt: TGTGCCAGCAGCCTAACGGGGACTAGCGGGCGCTCCTACAATGAGCAGTTCTTC
d_gene: TRBD2
j_gene: TRBJ2-1
abundance: -
v_gene: TRBV7-3

CDR3aa: CASSYSSRGNLYEQYF
CDR3nt: TGTGCCAGCAGTTACTCGAGCCGGGGTAATCTCTACGAGCAGTACTTC
d_gene: -
j_gene: TRBJ2-7
abundance: -
v_gene: TRBV6-6

CDR3aa: CAWSRGLTYEQYF
CDR3nt: TGTGCCTGGAGTAGAGGTCTAACCTACGAGCAGTACTTC
d_gene: -
j_gene: TRBJ2-7
abundance: -
v_gene: TRBV30

CDR3aa: CASSKGQGTDTQYF
CDR3nt: TGTGCCAGCAGCAAGGGACAGGGCACAGATACGCAGTATTTT
d_gene: TRBD1
j_gene: TRBJ2-3
abundance: -
v_gene: TRBV6-5

CDR3aa: CASSVEANGKAFF
CDR3nt: TGTGCCAGCAGCGTAGAAGCGAATGGAAAAGCTTTCTTT
d_gene: -
j_gene: TRBJ1-1
abundance: -
v_gene: TRBV9

CDR3aa: CASSLSGGQETQYF
CDR3nt: TGCGCCAGCAGCTTATCCGGGGGGCAAGAGACCCAGTACTTC
d_gene: TRBD2
j_gene: TRBJ2-5
abundance: -
v_gene: TRBV5-1

CDR3aa: CASSLTGDTEAFF
CDR3nt: TGTGCCAGCTCCCTGACAGGGGACACTGAAGCTTTCTTT
d_gene: TRBD1
j_gene: TRBJ1-1
abundance: -
v_gene: TRBV18

CDR3aa: CASSPRTSGRIGGETQYF
CDR3nt: TGTGCCAGCAGCCCCCGGACTAGCGGGAGGATCGGGGGAGAGACCCAGTACTTC
d_gene: TRBD2
j_gene: TRBJ2-5
abundance: -
v_gene: TRBV11-3

CDR3aa: CASSPFSEYNEQFF
CDR3nt: TGTGCCAGCTCACCCTTCTCGGAGTACAATGAGCAGTTCTTC
d_gene: -
j_gene: TRBJ2-1
abundance: once
v_gene: TRBV18

CDR3aa: CASSYLASSSYEQYF
CDR3nt: TGTGCCAGCAGCTATCTAGCGTCCAGCTCCTACGAGCAGTACTTC
d_gene: -
j_gene: TRBJ2-7
abundance: -
v_gene: TRBV11-3

CDR3aa: CATQQGARETQYF
CDR3nt: TGTGCCACCCAACAGGGGGCGCGGGAGACCCAGTACTTC
d_gene: TRBD1
j_gene: TRBJ2-5
abundance: once
v_gene: TRBV7-6

CDR3aa: CASSLSTSANEQFF
CDR3nt: TGTGCCAGCAGCTTAAGTACTAGCGCCAATGAGCAGTTCTTC
d_gene: TRBD2
j_gene: TRBJ2-1
abundance: once
v_gene: TRBV7-9

CDR3aa: CASSLPGINRYEQYF
CDR3nt: TGTGCCAGCAGTTTACCGGGGATTAATCGCTACGAGCAGTACTTC
d_gene: -
j_gene: TRBJ2-7
abundance: -
v_gene: TRBV28

CDR3aa: CASATWVQETQYF
CDR3nt: TGTGCCAGCGCGACTTGGGTACAAGAGACCCAGTACTTC
d_gene: -
j_gene: TRBJ2-5
abundance: -
v_gene: TRBV28

CDR3aa: CAISESDKNTEAFF
CDR3nt: TGTGCCATCAGTGAGTCGGACAAAAACACTGAAGCTTTCTTT
d_gene: -
j_gene: TRBJ1-1
abundance: -
v_gene: TRBV10-3

CDR3aa: CASSLSGLALSEELFF
CDR3nt: TGTGCCAGCAGCTTATCAGGACTAGCGTTATCCGAGGAGCTGTTTTTT
d_gene: TRBD2
j_gene: TRBJ2-2
abundance: -
v_gene: TRBV7-2

CDR3aa: CASSFYRDRGAGELFF
CDR3nt: TGTGCCAGCAGCTTCTACCGGGACAGGGGGGCCGGGGAGCTGTTTTTT
d_gene: TRBD1
j_gene: TRBJ2-2
abundance: -
v_gene: TRBV7-9

CDR3aa: CASSLGGLTYEQYF
CDR3nt: TGTGCCAGCAGCCTGGGCGGACTTACCTACGAGCAGTACTTC
d_gene: -
j_gene: TRBJ2-7
abundance: once
v_gene: TRBV9

CDR3aa: CASSPRPGQAYGYTF
CDR3nt: TGTGCCAGCAGCCCCCGACCGGGACAGGCCTATGGCTACACCTTC
d_gene: TRBD1
j_gene: TRBJ1-2
abundance: -
v_gene: TRBV4-2

CDR3aa: CASSLRFIAGNTGELFF
CDR3nt: TGTGCCAGCAGCTTAAGATTCATAGCGGGGAACACCGGGGAGCTGTTTTTT
d_gene: TRBD2
j_gene: TRBJ2-2
abundance: -
v_gene: TRBV13

CDR3aa: CAWSGVEQETQYF
CDR3nt: TGTGCCTGGAGCGGTGTAGAGCAAGAGACCCAGTACTTC
d_gene: -
j_gene: TRBJ2-5
abundance: -
v_gene: TRBV30

CDR3aa: CASSLKGLENIQYF
CDR3nt: TGCGCCAGCAGCTTGAAAGGACTCGAAAACATTCAGTACTTC
d_gene: -
j_gene: TRBJ2-4
abundance: -
v_gene: TRBV5-1

CDR3aa: CASSQQGGYTF
CDR3nt: TGTGCCAGCAGCCAACAGGGGGGCTACACCTTC
d_gene: -
j_gene: TRBJ1-2
abundance: -
v_gene: TRBV4-2

CDR3aa: CASSQDGLAGRITDTQYF
CDR3nt: TGCGCCAGCAGCCAAGATGGACTAGCGGGACGCATCACAGATACGCAGTATTTT
d_gene: TRBD2
j_gene: TRBJ2-3
abundance: -
v_gene: TRBV4-1

CDR3aa: CASSLAGSSYEQYF
CDR3nt: TGTGCCAGCAGCTTAGCGGGCAGCTCCTACGAGCAGTACTTC
d_gene: -
j_gene: TRBJ2-7
abundance: -
v_gene: TRBV5-4

CDR3aa: CAISEGLAEVDTQYF
CDR3nt: TGTGCCATCAGTGAAGGACTAGCGGAAGTAGATACGCAGTATTTT
d_gene: TRBD2
j_gene: TRBJ2-3
abundance: -
v_gene: TRBV10-3

CDR3aa: CASSLGTGGYQETQYF
CDR3nt: TGTGCCAGCAGCCTAGGGACAGGGGGGTATCAAGAGACCCAGTACTTC
d_gene: TRBD1
j_gene: TRBJ2-5
abundance: -
v_gene: TRBV9

CDR3aa: CASSLEGLETQYF
CDR3nt: TGTGCCAGCAGCTTGGAGGGCCTGGAGACCCAGTACTTC
d_gene: -
j_gene: TRBJ2-5
abundance: -
v_gene: TRBV11-2

CDR3aa: CASSISSGFSTDTQYF
CDR3nt: TGTGCCAGTAGTATCTCTAGCGGGTTTAGCACAGATACGCAGTATTTT
d_gene: TRBD2
j_gene: TRBJ2-3
abundance: -
v_gene: TRBV19

CDR3aa: CASSSRLGLAGGRDEQFF
CDR3nt: TGTGCCAGCAGCTCTAGATTGGGACTAGCGGGAGGAAGGGATGAGCAGTTCTTC
d_gene: TRBD2
j_gene: TRBJ2-1
abundance: -
v_gene: TRBV7-6

CDR3aa: CASSLVRRGDEQFF
CDR3nt: TGTGCCAGCAGTTTAGTGCGCAGGGGAGATGAGCAGTTCTTC
d_gene: -
j_gene: TRBJ2-1
abundance: -
v_gene: TRBV28

CDR3aa: CASSQDSRKTQYF
CDR3nt: TGCGCCAGCAGCCAAGATTCGAGGAAGACCCAGTACTTC
d_gene: -
j_gene: TRBJ2-5
abundance: -
v_gene: TRBV4-3

CDR3aa: CASSQRLTNTGELFF
CDR3nt: TGTGCCAGCAGCCAACGGTTAACGAACACCGGGGAGCTGTTTTTT
d_gene: -
j_gene: TRBJ2-2
abundance: few
v_gene: TRBV4-2

CDR3aa: CASSVTGMLSQPQHF
CDR3nt: TGTGCCAGCAGTGTTACAGGGATGCTTTCTCAGCCCCAGCATTTT
d_gene: -
j_gene: TRBJ1-5
abundance: -
v_gene: TRBV28

CDR3aa: CASSSRGGSRDNEQFF
CDR3nt: TGCGCCAGCAGCTCCCGGGGGGGTTCTAGGGACAATGAGCAGTTCTTC
d_gene: TRBD2
j_gene: TRBJ2-1
abundance: -
v_gene: TRBV5-1